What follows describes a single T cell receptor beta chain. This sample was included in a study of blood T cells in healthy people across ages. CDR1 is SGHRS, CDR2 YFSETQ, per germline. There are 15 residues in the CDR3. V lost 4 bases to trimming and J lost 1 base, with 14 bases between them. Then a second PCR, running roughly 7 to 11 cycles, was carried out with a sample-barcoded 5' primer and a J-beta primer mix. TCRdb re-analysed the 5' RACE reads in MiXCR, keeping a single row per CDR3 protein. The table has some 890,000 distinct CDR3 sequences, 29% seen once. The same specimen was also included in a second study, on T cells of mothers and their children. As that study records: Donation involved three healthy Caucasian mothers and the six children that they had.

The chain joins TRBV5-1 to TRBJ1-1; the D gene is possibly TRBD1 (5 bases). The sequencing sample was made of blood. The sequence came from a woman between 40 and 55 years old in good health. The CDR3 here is CASSPGRARNTEAFF. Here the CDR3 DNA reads TGCGCCAGCAGCCCGGGACGGGCCCGGAACACTGAAGCTTTCTTT.